The rows below give T cell receptor beta chains drawn from one sample of a study of technical replicates of blood from a handful of donors. Only in-frame clones appear in the TCRdb table, and some are missing; sequencing was by immunoSEQ multiplex PCR. This sample carries 53,000 or so clones, 93% of them seen once, and the ten largest clones take approximately 3.9%. The sample comprised PBMCs. Receptor source: a human donor in good health. Some clones in this sample may be carry-over from other donors' samples. Each CDR3 is given with its conserved first and last residue. D genes are given only for firm matches.

j_call d_call v_call cdr3_aa
TRBJ1-1 NA TRBV18 CASSPASRYTEAFF
TRBJ2-1 NA TRBV11-2 CASSSTQGGEFF
TRBJ2-3 TRBD2 TRBV9 CASTTEPAGGPASKQYF
TRBJ2-6 NA TRBV5-4 CASSLGAYMSSGANVLTF
TRBJ2-1 TRBD2 TRBV18 CASSPSGVSYNEQFF
TRBJ2-1 TRBD2 TRBV5-6 CASSGLDLGLEQFF
TRBJ1-2 TRBD1 TRBV7-9 CASSLTGPNYGYTF
TRBJ1-1 NA TRBV6-5 CASSYRGRQGGSFF
TRBJ1-6 NA TRBV10-2 CASSEGSTGTNNSPLHF
TRBJ1-2 NA TRBV4-3 CASSQSYRGSLYGYTF
TRBJ1-5 TRBD1 TRBV29-1 CSILGGTDQPQHF
TRBJ2-5 TRBD2 TRBV5-6 CASSPGAGGLRETQYF
TRBJ1-1 TRBD1 TRBV10-1 CASRRFRDRSLSEAFF
TRBJ2-1 TRBD2 TRBV2 CASKVAGGWGNEQFF
TRBJ2-1 TRBD2 TRBV10-2 CASSESAGEGNEQFF
TRBJ2-1 TRBD1 TRBV27 CASSPDRVVYNEQFF
TRBJ1-2 TRBD1 TRBV6-5 CASPQGGQVYGYTF
TRBJ2-7 TRBD2 TRBV4-2 CASSRGEGNEQYF
TRBJ2-2 TRBD1 TRBV30 CAWSVQDRGTGELFF
TRBJ1-1 NA TRBV15 CATSPLVRGTEAFF
TRBJ2-3 TRBD2 TRBV4-2 CASSQERAGVSDTQYF
TRBJ1-1 NA TRBV6-5 CASSHGGGMNTEAFF
TRBJ1-1 NA TRBV7-6 CASSRGGDTEAFF
TRBJ1-1 NA TRBV20-1 CSASRGEAFF
TRBJ2-1 NA TRBV11-3 CASSLLEDEQFF
TRBJ2-5 NA TRBV7-8 CASSLEGAPMAQYF
TRBJ1-1 NA TRBV18 CASSPGEWDTEAFF
TRBJ2-5 TRBD1 TRBV7-7 CASSSRQGQETQYF
TRBJ2-3 NA TRBV4-1 CASSQLSESTDTQYF
TRBJ2-5 NA TRBV6-7 CASSYRQRRYQETQYF
TRBJ2-1 NA TRBV30 CAWSVGLSYNEQFF
TRBJ2-7 TRBD1 TRBV5-1 CASSVTGGFLAEQYF
TRBJ2-7 NA TRBV7-2 CASSLSGSSYEQYF
TRBJ2-2 NA TRBV2 CAGSGLNTGELFF
TRBJ1-6 TRBD1 TRBV11-2 CASRRDREVSPLHF
TRBJ2-7 TRBD1 TRBV10-3 CAISESGQGAGEQYF
TRBJ2-7 TRBD1 TRBV29-1 CSVRQGSYEQYF
TRBJ2-3 TRBD1 TRBV10-1 CASRGTAPDTQYF
TRBJ2-1 TRBD1 TRBV27 CASSLWDRDNEQFF
TRBJ1-1 TRBD1 TRBV15 CATRTGWNTEAFF
TRBJ2-7 TRBD1 TRBV30 CAWSPTPQGHEQYF
TRBJ1-2 NA TRBV29-1 CSVRGDPIRGYTF
TRBJ1-2 TRBD1 TRBV5-5 CASSLAVGQGASYTF
TRBJ2-1 TRBD2 TRBV4-1 CASSQLSGVSYNEQFF
TRBJ1-1 NA TRBV19 CASRRRRAGNFLDTEAFF
TRBJ2-7 TRBD1 TRBV25-1 CASSRGQGNSYEQYF
TRBJ1-5 NA TRBV12-5 CASGWGPNQPQHF
TRBJ1-2 NA TRBV7-8 CASSLARGPRTPGSGYGYTF
TRBJ2-5 TRBD1 TRBV5-4 CASRTRQGNQETQYF
TRBJ2-5 TRBD2 TRBV5-1 CASSLLPSGSGETQYF
TRBJ2-1 NA TRBV11-3 CASSRSPRTKCVNEQFF
TRBJ1-4 NA TRBV7-3 CASSMGPNEKLFF
TRBJ2-3 TRBD1 TRBV7-9 CASSSLVVDRADTQYF
TRBJ1-6 NA TRBV10-2 CASSGFPPGTYNSPLHF